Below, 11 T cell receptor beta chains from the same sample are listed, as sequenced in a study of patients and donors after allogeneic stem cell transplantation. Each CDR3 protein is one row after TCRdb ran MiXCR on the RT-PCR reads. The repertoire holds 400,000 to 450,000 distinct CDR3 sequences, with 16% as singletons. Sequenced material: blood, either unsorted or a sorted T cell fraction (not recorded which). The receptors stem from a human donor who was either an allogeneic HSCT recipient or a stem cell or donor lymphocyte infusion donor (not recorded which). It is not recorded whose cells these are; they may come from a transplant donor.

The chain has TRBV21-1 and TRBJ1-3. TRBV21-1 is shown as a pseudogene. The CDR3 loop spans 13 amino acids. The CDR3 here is CASSKFTANTIYF. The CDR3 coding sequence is TGTGCCAGCAGCAAATTTACGGCAAACACCATATATTTT.

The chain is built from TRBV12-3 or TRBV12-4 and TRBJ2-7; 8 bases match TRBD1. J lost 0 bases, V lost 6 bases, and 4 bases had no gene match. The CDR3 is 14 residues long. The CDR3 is CASRGTGSSYEQYF. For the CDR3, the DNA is TGTGCCAGCAGGGGGACAGGAAGCTCCTACGAGCAGTACTTC.

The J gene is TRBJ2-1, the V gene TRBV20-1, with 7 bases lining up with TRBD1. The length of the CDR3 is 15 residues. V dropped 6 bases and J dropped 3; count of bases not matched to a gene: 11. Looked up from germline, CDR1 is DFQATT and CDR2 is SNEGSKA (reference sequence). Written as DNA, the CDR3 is TGCAGTGCCCCGCCTCTCGACAGGGACTACAATGAGCAGTTCTTC. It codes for CSAPPLDRDYNEQFF.

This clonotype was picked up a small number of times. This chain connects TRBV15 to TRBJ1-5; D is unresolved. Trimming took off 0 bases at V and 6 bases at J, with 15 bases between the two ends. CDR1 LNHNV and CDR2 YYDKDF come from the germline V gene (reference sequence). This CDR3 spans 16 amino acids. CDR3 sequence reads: CATSRDFGRITQPQHF. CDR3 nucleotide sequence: TGTGCCACCAGCAGAGATTTTGGTAGGATTACTCAGCCCCAGCATTTT.

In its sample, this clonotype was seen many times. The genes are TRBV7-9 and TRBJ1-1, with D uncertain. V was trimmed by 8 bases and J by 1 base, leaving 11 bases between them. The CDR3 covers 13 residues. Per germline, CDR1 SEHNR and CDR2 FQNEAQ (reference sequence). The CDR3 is CASRMHPNTEAFF. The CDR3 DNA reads TGTGCCAGCCGGATGCACCCGAACACTGAAGCTTTCTTT. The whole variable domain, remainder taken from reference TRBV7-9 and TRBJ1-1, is DTGVSQNPRHKITKRGQNVTFRCDPISEHNRLYWYRQTLGQGPEFLTYFQNEAQLEKSRLLSDRFSAERPKGSFSTLEIQRTEQGDSAMYLCASRMHPNTEAFFGQGTRLTVV.

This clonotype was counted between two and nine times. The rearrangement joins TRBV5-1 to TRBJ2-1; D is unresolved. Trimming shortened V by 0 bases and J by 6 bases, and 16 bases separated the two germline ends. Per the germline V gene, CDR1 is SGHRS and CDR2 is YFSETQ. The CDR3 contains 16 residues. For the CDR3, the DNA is TGCGCCAGCAGCTTGGTAGTAGCACCCCTGGGCAATGAGCAGTTCTTC. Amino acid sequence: CASSLVVAPLGNEQFF.

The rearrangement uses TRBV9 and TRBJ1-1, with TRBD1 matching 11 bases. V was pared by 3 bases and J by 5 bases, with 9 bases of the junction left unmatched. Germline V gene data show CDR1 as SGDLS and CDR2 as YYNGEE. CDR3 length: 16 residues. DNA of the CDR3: TGTGCCAGCAGCGATTCGCCGGGACAGGGGGGAACTGAAGCTTTCTTT. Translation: CASSDSPGQGGTEAFF. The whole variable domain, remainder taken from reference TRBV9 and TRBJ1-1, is DSGVTQTPKHLITATGQRVTLRCSPRSGDLSVYWYQQSLDQGLQFLIQYYNGEERAKGNILERFSAQQFPDLHSELNLSSLELGDSALYFCASSDSPGQGGTEAFFGQGTRLTVV.

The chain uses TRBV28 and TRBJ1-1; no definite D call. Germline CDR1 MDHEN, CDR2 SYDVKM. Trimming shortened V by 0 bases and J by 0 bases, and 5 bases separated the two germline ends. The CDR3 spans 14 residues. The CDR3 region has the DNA TGTGCCAGCAGTTTATGGCAGGTGAACACTGAAGCTTTCTTT. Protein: CASSLWQVNTEAFF.

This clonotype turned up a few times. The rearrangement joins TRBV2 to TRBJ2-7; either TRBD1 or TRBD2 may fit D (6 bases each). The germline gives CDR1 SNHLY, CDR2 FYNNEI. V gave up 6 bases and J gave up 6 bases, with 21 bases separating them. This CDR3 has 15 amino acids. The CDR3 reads CASRGPRGLDREQYF. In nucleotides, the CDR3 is TGTGCCAGCAGGGGACCTCGGGGGCTCGATCGCGAGCAGTACTTC.

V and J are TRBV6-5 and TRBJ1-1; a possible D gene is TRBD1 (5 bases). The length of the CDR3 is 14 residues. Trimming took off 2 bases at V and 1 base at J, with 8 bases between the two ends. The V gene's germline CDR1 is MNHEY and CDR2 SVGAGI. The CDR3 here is CASSYADRNTEAFF. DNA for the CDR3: TGTGCCAGCAGTTACGCTGACAGGAACACTGAAGCTTTCTTT.

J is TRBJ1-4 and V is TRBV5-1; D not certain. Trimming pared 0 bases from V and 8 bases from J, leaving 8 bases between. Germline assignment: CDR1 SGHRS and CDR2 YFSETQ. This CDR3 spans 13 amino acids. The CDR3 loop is CASSLADPEKLFF. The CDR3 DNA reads TGCGCCAGCAGCTTGGCGGATCCCGAAAAACTGTTTTTT.